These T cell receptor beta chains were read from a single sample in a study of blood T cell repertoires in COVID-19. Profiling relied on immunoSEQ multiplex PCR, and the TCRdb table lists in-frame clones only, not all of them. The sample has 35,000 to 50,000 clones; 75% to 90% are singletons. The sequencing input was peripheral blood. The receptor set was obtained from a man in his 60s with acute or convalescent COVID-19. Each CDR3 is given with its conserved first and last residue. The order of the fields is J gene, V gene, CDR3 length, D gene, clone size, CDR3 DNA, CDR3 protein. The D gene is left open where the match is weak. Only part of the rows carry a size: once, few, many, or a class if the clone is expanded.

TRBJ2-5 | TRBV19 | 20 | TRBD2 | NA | TGTGCCAGTACCCTAAGAGGGCTAGCGGGAGGGCCGGGAAAGGGAGAGACCCAGTACTTC | CASTLRGLAGGPGKGETQYF
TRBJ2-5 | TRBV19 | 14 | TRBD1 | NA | TGTGCCAGTAGTTTGACAGGGAATGGTGAGACCCAGTACTTC | CASSLTGNGETQYF
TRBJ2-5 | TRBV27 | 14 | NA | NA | TGTGCCAGCAGTTTAGTAGACAGTCAAGAGACCCAGTACTTC | CASSLVDSQETQYF
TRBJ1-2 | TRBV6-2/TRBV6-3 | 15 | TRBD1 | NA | TGTGCCAGCAGCCAACCTCAGGGGGAGAGCTATGGCTACACCTTC | CASSQPQGESYGYTF
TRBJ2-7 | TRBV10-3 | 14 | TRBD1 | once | TGTGCCATCAGGTCCGGGACAGGGTCCTACGAGCAGTACTTC | CAIRSGTGSYEQYF
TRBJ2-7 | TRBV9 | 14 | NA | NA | TGTGCCAGCAGCCCACTCCTCTCCGGCTACGAGCAGTACTTC | CASSPLLSGYEQYF
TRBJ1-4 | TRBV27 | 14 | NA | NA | TGTGCCAGCAGTGAGCAGGGTTTTGGGGAAAAACTGTTTTTT | CASSEQGFGEKLFF
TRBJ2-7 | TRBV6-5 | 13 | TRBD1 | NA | TGTGCCAGCAGCCGGGACAGTCCCTACGAGCAGTACTTC | CASSRDSPYEQYF
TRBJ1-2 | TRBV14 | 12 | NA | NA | TGTGCCAGCAGCAACCGGGAAAGCGGCTACACCTTC | CASSNRESGYTF
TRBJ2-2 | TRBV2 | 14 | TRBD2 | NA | TGTGCCAGCAAAGGACTAGTTAGCACCGGGGAGCTGTTTTTT | CASKGLVSTGELFF
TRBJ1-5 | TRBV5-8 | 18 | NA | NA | TGTGCCAGCAGCTTGACAACAGGGTACCCTTATAGCAATCAGCCCCAGCATTTT | CASSLTTGYPYSNQPQHF
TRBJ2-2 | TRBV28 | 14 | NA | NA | TGTGCCAGCAGTTTAGAGGTCTCCCCCGGGGAGCTGTTTTTT | CASSLEVSPGELFF
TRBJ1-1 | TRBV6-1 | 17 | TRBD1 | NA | TGTGCCAGCAGTGAAAGGTTTGGCAGGGGGGCGAACACTGAAGCTTTCTTT | CASSERFGRGANTEAFF
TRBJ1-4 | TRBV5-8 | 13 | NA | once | TGTGCCAGCAGCTTGCAGGGCTATGAAAAACTGTTTTTT | CASSLQGYEKLFF
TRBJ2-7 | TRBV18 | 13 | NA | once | TGTGCCAGCTCACTCCAGGGGAGCTACGAGCAGTACTTC | CASSLQGSYEQYF
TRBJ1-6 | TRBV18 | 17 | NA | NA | TGTGCCAGCTCGGGACAACCACTGACCTCTTATAATTCACCCCTCCACTTT | CASSGQPLTSYNSPLHF
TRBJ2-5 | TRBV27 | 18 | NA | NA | TGTGCCAGCAGTTTAGGGGGGTTGGTTATCCCCAGTCAAGAGACCCAGTACTTC | CASSLGGLVIPSQETQYF
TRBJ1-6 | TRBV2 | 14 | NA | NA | TGTGCCATCCGACTTCGCTCCTATAATTCACCCCTCCACTTT | CAIRLRSYNSPLHF
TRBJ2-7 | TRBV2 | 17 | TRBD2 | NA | TGTGCCAGCAGGCATTTTGGACTAGCGGGGGGCCCCTACGAGCAGTACTTC | CASRHFGLAGGPYEQYF
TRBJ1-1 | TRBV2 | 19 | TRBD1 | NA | TGTGCCAGCACCCATCCCCTCCCGGGACAGGGGGCCATGAACACTGAAGCTTTCTTT | CASTHPLPGQGAMNTEAFF
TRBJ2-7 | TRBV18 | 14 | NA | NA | TGTGCCAGCTCACCCGCCAATCGGGTCCACGAGCAGTACTTC | CASSPANRVHEQYF
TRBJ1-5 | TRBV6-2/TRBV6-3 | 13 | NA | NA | TGTGCCAGCAGTCTGTGGTTGGCTCAGCCCCAGCATTTT | CASSLWLAQPQHF
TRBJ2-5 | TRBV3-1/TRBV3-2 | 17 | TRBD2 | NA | TGTGCCAGCAGCCAAGAAGGTAGCGGGGGCCCCCGTGGGACCCAGTACTTC | CASSQEGSGGPRGTQYF
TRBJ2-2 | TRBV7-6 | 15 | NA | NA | TGTGCCAGCACCTGGGGGGGGGCCAGCACCGGGGAGCTGTTTTTT | CASTWGGASTGELFF
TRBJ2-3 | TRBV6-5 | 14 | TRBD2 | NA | TGTGCCAGCAACGGTGGGGGGGTTCCAGATACGCAGTATTTT | CASNGGGVPDTQYF
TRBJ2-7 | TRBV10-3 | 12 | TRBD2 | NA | TGTGCCATCGGGACTACCTCCTACGAGCAGTACTTC | CAIGTTSYEQYF
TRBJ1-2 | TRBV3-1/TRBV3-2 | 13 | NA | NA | TGTGCCAGCAGCCAAGAGGCCGCTTATGGCTACACCTTC | CASSQEAAYGYTF
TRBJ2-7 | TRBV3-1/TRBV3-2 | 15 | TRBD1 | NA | TGTGCCAGCAGCCAAGGGGGGGACAGGGTGAGGGAGCAGTACTTC | CASSQGGDRVREQYF
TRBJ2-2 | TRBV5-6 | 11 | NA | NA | TGTGCCAGCAGCTTGCGCGGGGAGCTGTTTTTT | CASSLRGELFF
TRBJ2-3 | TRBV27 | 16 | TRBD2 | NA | TGTGCCAGCAGTCCAGCGGGGACCCTTAGCACAGATACGCAGTATTTT | CASSPAGTLSTDTQYF
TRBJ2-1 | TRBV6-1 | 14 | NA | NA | TGTGCCAGCAGTGAGAAGGGGAACTACAATGAGCAGTTCTTC | CASSEKGNYNEQFF
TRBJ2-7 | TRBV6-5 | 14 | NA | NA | TGTGCCAGCAGTTACGCGCCCGCGTCAGGTCTGGAGTACTTC | CASSYAPASGLEYF
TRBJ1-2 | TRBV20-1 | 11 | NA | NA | TGCAGCGGGGGGGACCCCTATGGCTACACCTTC | CSGGDPYGYTF
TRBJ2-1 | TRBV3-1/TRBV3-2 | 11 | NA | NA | TGTGCCAGCAGCCTCTTCAATGAGCAGTTCTTC | CASSLFNEQFF
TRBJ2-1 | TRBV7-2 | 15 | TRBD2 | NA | TGTGCCAGCAGCTTATTGCGGGGGGGTAACAATGAGCAGTTCTTC | CASSLLRGGNNEQFF
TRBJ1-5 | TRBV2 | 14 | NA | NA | TGTGCCAGCAGTGCCGGGACAAAGGGGCAGCCCCAGCATTTT | CASSAGTKGQPQHF
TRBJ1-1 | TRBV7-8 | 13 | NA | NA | TGTGCCAGCAGCTTGAGGGGGGGGTTCGAAGCTTTCTTT | CASSLRGGFEAFF
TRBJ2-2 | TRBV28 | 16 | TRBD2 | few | TGTGCCAGCAGTTGGAGGACTAGCGGGAGCACCGGGGAGCTGTTTTTT | CASSWRTSGSTGELFF
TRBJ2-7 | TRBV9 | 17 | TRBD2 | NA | TGTGCCAGCAGCCCCAGCGTGGGACTAGCGGGATCCTACGAGCAGTACTTC | CASSPSVGLAGSYEQYF
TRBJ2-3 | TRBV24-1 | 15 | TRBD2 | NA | TGTGCCACCAGTAATCTTAGCGGGGCGGGAGATACGCAGTATTTT | CATSNLSGAGDTQYF
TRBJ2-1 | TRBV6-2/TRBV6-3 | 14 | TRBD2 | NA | TGTGCCAGCAGTACTAGCGGGAGCCGCCATGAGCAGTTCTTC | CASSTSGSRHEQFF
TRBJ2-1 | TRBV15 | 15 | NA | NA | TGTGCCACCAGCAGAGTCACAGGAGCCTACAATGAGCAGTTCTTC | CATSRVTGAYNEQFF
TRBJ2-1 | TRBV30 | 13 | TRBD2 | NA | TGTGCCTGGGCCGAAAGGACTAGCGGGAGCTTGTTCTTC | CAWAERTSGSLFF
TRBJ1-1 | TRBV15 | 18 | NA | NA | TGTGCCACCAGCAGAGATTCCTCAGCGGAGGTAGACGACACTGAAGCTTTCTTT | CATSRDSSAEVDDTEAFF
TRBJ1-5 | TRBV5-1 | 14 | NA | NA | TGCGCCAGCAGCCGGGGAGGGGGCAATCAGCCCCAGCATTTT | CASSRGGGNQPQHF
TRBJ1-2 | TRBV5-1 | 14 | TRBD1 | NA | TGCGCCAGCAGCTTGGGGGACAGGGGATATGGCTACACCTTC | CASSLGDRGYGYTF
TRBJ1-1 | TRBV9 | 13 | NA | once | TGTGCCAGCAGCGTAACTGAGAACACTGAAGCTTTCTTT | CASSVTENTEAFF
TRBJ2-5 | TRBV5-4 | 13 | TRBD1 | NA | TGTGCCAGCAGCCTGGACAGGCGGGAGACCCAGTACTTC | CASSLDRRETQYF
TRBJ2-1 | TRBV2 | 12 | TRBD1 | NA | TGTGCCAGCTATACAGGGGGCGATGAGCAGTTCTTC | CASYTGGDEQFF
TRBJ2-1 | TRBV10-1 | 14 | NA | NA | TGCGCCAGCAGTGAACAGCGGTCCTGGGATGAGCAGTTCTTC | CASSEQRSWDEQFF
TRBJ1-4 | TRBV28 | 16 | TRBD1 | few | TGTGCCAGCAGTTTCCAATCGGGACAGGGGAATCTGAAACTGTTTTTT | CASSFQSGQGNLKLFF
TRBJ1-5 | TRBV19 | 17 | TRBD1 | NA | TGTGCCAGTAGTATAAGCGCCAGGGGGCGAGGCAATCAGCCCCAGCATTTT | CASSISARGRGNQPQHF